This T cell receptor beta chain was retrieved from a study of T cells in Graves' hyperthyroidism and ophthalmopathy. Per germline, CDR1 SGHVS and CDR2 FQNEAQ. The CDR3 covers 15 residues. V was cut by 5 bases and J by 2 bases, with 16 bases left in between. RNA transcripts gave rise to amplified TCR beta CDR3 regions. In the first-round RT-PCR of the TCR CDR3, the HTBI primer set was used. TCRdb reprocessed the multiplex PCR reads with MiXCR, giving one entry per CDR3 protein. The table includes 500,000 or so distinct CDR3 sequences, 15% to 20% detected once. This clonotype occurred many times. This TCR was recovered from a woman aged 18-29 years with Graves' ophthalmopathy. The chain couples TRBV7-8 to TRBJ2-7; D might be TRBD2 (5 bases). The sequenced sample consisted of blood. The DNA for the CDR3 is TGTGCCAGCAGCCCCTCCGCTGGAGGCGCCTACGAGCAGTACTTC. Translated, it gives CASSPSAGGAYEQYF.